What follows are 16 T cell receptor beta chains derived from one specimen sequenced in a study of blood T cell repertoires in COVID-19. The table came from immunoSEQ multiplex PCR; TCRdb's copy has only in-frame clones and leaves some out. The sample carries about 240,000 clones, 75% to 90% recorded once. The sample comprised peripheral blood. The receptors shown here come from a man in his 60s who had recovered from COVID-19.

The chain combines TRBV5-3 with TRBJ1-5; TRBD1 agrees at 9 bases. TRBV5-3 is designated an ORF whose function remains uncertain. Germline trimming cut 0 bases from V and 2 bases from J; bases unmatched to any gene: 3. The CDR3 contains 16 residues. CDR3 sequence: CARSLDRGLGNQPQHF. CDR3 coding DNA: TGTGCCAGAAGCTTGGACAGGGGGCTTGGCAATCAGCCCCAGCATTTT.

The rearrangement links TRBV19 to TRBJ2-7, with D perhaps matching TRBD2 (6 bases). V lost 3 bases and J 0 bases, leaving 12 bases between the germline ends. This CDR3 has 15 amino acids. Germline V gene data show CDR1 as LNHDA and CDR2 as SQIVND (reference sequence). The CDR3 sequence: CASSMGGAPSYEQYV. CDR3 nucleotides: TGTGCCAGTAGTATGGGGGGAGCCCCCTCCTACGAGCAGTACGTC.

This clone has just a few counts. The chain employs TRBV28 and TRBJ1-1; 7 nucleotides line up with TRBD1. Germline trimming cut 6 bases from V and 2 bases from J; bases unmatched to any gene: 12. Germline V lookup: CDR1 MDHEN, CDR2 SYDVKM. This CDR3 is built from 16 residues. The CDR3 loop is CASRPSDRLGNTEAFF. CDR3 in DNA: TGTGCCAGCAGACCTTCGGACAGGTTGGGTAACACTGAAGCTTTCTTT. Full variable domain (outside the CDR3, taken from reference TRBV28 and TRBJ1-1): DVKVTQSSRYLVKRTGEKVFLECVQDMDHENMFWYRQDPGLGLRLIYFSYDVKMKEKGDIPEGYSVSREKKERFSLILESASTNQTSMYLCASRPSDRLGNTEAFFGQGTRLTVV.

The chain employs TRBV5-1 and TRBJ2-2; D is possibly TRBD2 (6 bases). The CDR3 covers 15 residues. V gave up 1 base and J gave up 3 bases, with 10 bases separating them. Germline CDR1 reads SGHRS; CDR2 reads YFSETQ. The CDR3 loop is CASSLRRRDTGELFF. As DNA, the CDR3 is TGCGCCAGCAGCTTGCGCCGGAGGGACACCGGGGAGCTGTTTTTT.

The chain is built from TRBV10-3 and TRBJ1-2; the D gene is possibly TRBD1 (5 bases). The CDR3 length is 14 residues. Germline CDR1 and CDR2: ENHRY and SYGVKD. Trimming pared 6 bases from V and 0 bases from J, leaving 11 bases between. DNA of the CDR3: TGTGCCATCAGGGAGACAGTAACTAACTATGGCTACACCTTC. It specifies CAIRETVTNYGYTF.

The CDR3 loop is CASSGPSGGYQETQYF. The CDR3 bases are TGTGCCAGTAGTGGACCTAGCGGGGGGTACCAAGAGACCCAGTACTTC. V usage is TRBV19 and J usage is TRBJ2-5; 11 bases are a match to TRBD2. CDR3 length equals 16 residues. The J segment lost 0 bases and the V segment lost 5 bases, leaving 5 bases of the junction unmatched. In germline, CDR1 is LNHDA, CDR2 SQIVND (reference sequence). Using reference TRBV19 and TRBJ2-5 for the parts outside the CDR3, the full variable domain is DGGITQSPKYLFRKEGQNVTLSCEQNLNHDAMYWYRQDPGQGLRLIYYSQIVNDFQKGDIAEGYSVSREKKESFPLTVTSAQKNPTAFYLCASSGPSGGYQETQYFGPGTRLLVL.

Regarding this clone: Relative to the germline gene, one junction end is altered; a read error may explain this. V usage is TRBV4-1 and J usage is TRBJ2-1, with 8 positions matching TRBD2. The CDR3 covers 15 residues. Germline lookup yields CDR1 MGHRA and CDR2 YSYEKL. CDR3 sequence (DNA): TGCGTCAGCAGCCAAATCGGGGGGGGCATCAATGAGCAGTTCTTC. It specifies CVSSQIGGGINEQFF.

This clone was recorded only once. J is TRBJ1-1 and V is TRBV29-1, with D possibly TRBD1 on 6 matching bases. Germline loops: CDR1 SQVTM, CDR2 ANQGSEA. The CDR3 sequence is 16 residues long. V lost 3 bases and J 1 base, leaving 18 bases between the germline ends. This CDR3 is CSVDARTGLANTEAFF. The CDR3 DNA sequence: TGCAGCGTTGATGCCCGAACAGGGCTGGCGAACACTGAAGCTTTCTTT.

The rearrangement links TRBV30 to TRBJ1-6, with D possibly matching TRBD1 (5 bases). Trimming removed 1 base from V and 11 bases from J, with 18 bases in between. The CDR3 consists of 15 residues. Germline-derived CDR1 and CDR2 are GTSNPN and SVGIG (reference sequence). CDR3 coding DNA: TGTGCCTGGAGTGATCGTGGGGGGGGATTGGCACCCCTCCACTTT. This encodes CAWSDRGGGLAPLHF.

This chain joins TRBV5-1 and TRBJ2-2; the D gene is possibly TRBD2 (5 bases). The CDR3 runs 14 residues. Trimming removed 0 bases at V and 7 bases at J, with 10 bases between. The germline CDR1 and CDR2 sequences are SGHRS and YFSETQ. The CDR3 here is CASSLVVGVGELFF. CDR3 DNA: TGCGCCAGCAGCTTGGTAGTCGGGGTCGGGGAGCTGTTTTTT.

Only a few counts were recorded for this clone. The V and J genes are TRBV2 and TRBJ2-2, with no clear D. The germline gives CDR1 SNHLY, CDR2 FYNNEI. There are 14 residues in the CDR3. Trimming cost V 8 bases and J 1 base, with 11 bases left between them. CDR3 amino acids: CASCTDKNTGELFF. The DNA of the CDR3 is TGTGCCAGCTGCACTGACAAGAACACCGGGGAGCTGTTTTTT.

The chain uses TRBV2 and TRBJ2-7; TRBD1 matches at 8 bases. Germline V gives CDR1 SNHLY, CDR2 FYNNEI. This CDR3 has 15 residues. The ends lost 7 bases at V and 7 bases at J; junction bases unmatched: 15. This CDR3 is CASTPQARTGKEQYF. CDR3 coding DNA: TGTGCCAGCACTCCTCAGGCCCGGACAGGGAAAGAGCAGTACTTC.

V and J are TRBV11-1 and TRBJ1-1; 11 nucleotides line up with TRBD1. The CDR3 runs 15 residues. V lost 3 bases, J lost 5 bases, and 5 bases stayed unmatched. Germline CDR1 SGHAT, CDR2 FQDESV (reference sequence). The CDR3 loop is CASSFSGTGGTEAFF. CDR3 nucleotide sequence: TGTGCCAGCAGCTTCTCCGGGACAGGGGGAACTGAAGCTTTCTTT.

CDR3 sequence: CASSLIPGLAGVGFF. CDR3 nucleotide sequence: TGCGCCAGCAGTTTGATTCCGGGACTAGCGGGGGTCGGGTTCTTC. The chain carries TRBV5-1 and TRBJ2-1; TRBD2 matches 14 bases. This CDR3 spans 15 amino acids. Germline lookup yields CDR1 SGHRS and CDR2 YFSETQ. V was clipped by 5 bases and J by 15 bases; unmatched bases: 13. Full variable domain (rest looked up from reference TRBV5-1 and TRBJ2-1): KAGVTQTPRYLIKTRGQQVTLSCSPISGHRSVSWYQQTPGQGLQFLFEYFSETQRNKGNFPGRFSGRQFSNSRSEMNVSTLELGDSALYLCASSLIPGLAGVGFFGPGTRLTVL.

The genes are TRBV5-1 and TRBJ1-3, with TRBD1 matching 9 bases. The CDR3 runs to 18 residues. Germline loops: CDR1 SGHRS, CDR2 YFSETQ. With V trimmed by 3 bases and J by 2 bases, 12 bases remained unmatched. CDR3 sequence: CASSSPRDREKTGNTIYF. CDR3 nucleotide sequence: TGCGCCAGCAGCTCCCCCCGGGACAGGGAAAAGACTGGAAACACCATATATTTT. Supplemented by reference TRBV5-1 and TRBJ1-3, the full variable domain reads KAGVTQTPRYLIKTRGQQVTLSCSPISGHRSVSWYQQTPGQGLQFLFEYFSETQRNKGNFPGRFSGRQFSNSRSEMNVSTLELGDSALYLCASSSPRDREKTGNTIYFGEGSWLTVV.

The V and J genes are TRBV2 and TRBJ2-7; D possibly corresponds to TRBD2 (6 bases). The CDR3 length is 16 residues. Per germline, CDR1 SNHLY and CDR2 FYNNEI. Trimming stripped 4 bases from V and 2 bases from J, with 18 bases between. The CDR3 region has the DNA TGTGCCAGCAGTGGAGGGGTCTCGACGGGGGCCTACGAGCAGTACTTC. Residues: CASSGGVSTGAYEQYF.